The 9 T cell receptor beta chains in this list originate from one sample, sequenced in a study of post-analysis software for immune sequencing data. TCR beta cDNA libraries had unique molecular identifiers. Each CDR3 protein is one row after TCRdb ran MiXCR on the PCR reads. The top ten hold approximately 0.55% of the sample, which has roughly 800,000 distinct CDR3 sequences, just under 30% seen once. These TCRs' antigens remain unknown. Study-level points and caveats: Patients used a few TRBV segments, including TRBV5-6, TRBV5-1 and TRBV20-1, more often than controls.

Source material: blood. The receptor set was obtained from a girl aged 5 to 17 with multiple sclerosis.

This clonotype has just a few counts. The chain employs TRBV7-8 and TRBJ1-6; D is possibly TRBD1 (6 bases). Trimming took off 6 bases at V and 11 bases at J, with 20 bases between the two ends. The germline V gene has CDR1 SGHVS and CDR2 FQNEAQ. The CDR3 has 15 residues. The DNA of the CDR3 is TGTGCCAGCAGTCAGGGACATCAGGTGTCAGCACCCCTCCACTTT. Protein sequence: CASSQGHQVSAPLHF. The whole variable domain, remainder taken from reference TRBV7-8 and TRBJ1-6, is GAGVSQSPRYKVAKRGQDVALRCDPISGHVSLFWYQQALGQGPEFLTYFQNEAQLDKSGLPSDRFFAERPEGSVSTLKIQRTQQEDSAVYLCASSQGHQVSAPLHFGNGTRLTVT.

The table lists this clonotype with many counts. The rearrangement joins TRBV10-2 to TRBJ2-7, with 8 bases identical to TRBD1. V lost 0 bases, J lost 3 bases, and 4 bases stayed unmatched. Germline V gene lookup returns CDR1 WSHSY and CDR2 SAAADI. The CDR3 runs to 15 residues. This CDR3 reads CASSESNRGSYEQYF. The CDR3 DNA reads TGCGCCAGCAGTGAGTCAAACAGGGGGAGCTACGAGCAGTACTTC.

Comments on this clonotype: Since a much larger clone is just one base distant, this may be a read error. The rearrangement joins TRBV5-1 to TRBJ2-1; 9 bases fit TRBD2. The J call may not be correct, given that the DNA end is closer to TRBJ2-7. CDR1 and CDR2 (germline): SGHRS, YFSETQ. The CDR3 contains 16 residues. CDR3 region: CASSLGLAVSYNEQYF. In nucleotides, the CDR3 is TGCGCCAGCAGCTTGGGACTAGCGGTTTCCTACAATGAGCAGTACTTC.

Of note for this clonotype: A read error is possible here, since a much larger clone lies one base away. The chain has TRBV6-5 and TRBJ1-4, with D possibly being TRBD1 (5 bases). CDR3 size: 14 residues. The V gene's germline CDR1 is MNHEY and CDR2 SVGAGI. For the CDR3, the DNA is TGTGCCCGCAGTAGGGGCGCAACTAATGAAAAACTGTTTTTT. It specifies CARSRGATNEKLFF.

The rearrangement links TRBV29-1 to TRBJ2-7; D is ambiguous. The germline V gene encodes CDR1 SQVTM and CDR2 ANQGSEA. The V end lost 4 bases, the J end lost 4 bases, and 5 bases lay between the germline ends. The CDR3 contains 10 residues. The CDR3 protein is CSVVEYEQYF. CDR3 in DNA: TGCAGCGTTGTAGAGTACGAGCAGTACTTC.

The gene calls are TRBV18 and TRBJ1-6, with D unresolved. The CDR3 extends over 15 amino acids. Trimming cost V 4 bases and J 7 bases, with 14 bases left between them. Germline loops: CDR1 KGHSH, CDR2 LQKENI. CDR3 loop: CASSLVQTENSPLHF. The CDR3 DNA sequence: TGTGCCAGCTCACTGGTGCAGACGGAGAATTCACCCCTCCACTTT.

This clonotype was observed a few times. One junction end does not reproduce the germline sequence, and a read error may be involved. The chain combines TRBV20-1 with TRBJ1-1; no reliable D call. Germline CDR1 DFQATT, CDR2 SNEGSKA (reference sequence). This CDR3 region has 13 residues. CDR3 in amino acids: CSASETGPGWAFF. CDR3 in DNA: TGCAGCGCTAGTGAGACCGGACCAGGCTGGGCTTTCTTT.

The genes are TRBV7-9 and TRBJ2-7; tentatively, D is TRBD2 (5 bases). Deletions cut 5 bases from V and 6 bases from J, with 14 bases between. The V gene's germline CDR1 is SEHNR and CDR2 FQNEAQ (reference sequence). This CDR3 contains 13 residues. In nucleotides, the CDR3 is TGTGCCAGCAGCGGCGGGTATGCGGGCGAGCAGTACTTC. It encodes CASSGGYAGEQYF.

The chain is built from TRBV7-2 and TRBJ1-1; 9 bases map to TRBD1. The trim removed 7 bases at V and 3 bases at J, leaving 12 bases unmatched. The CDR3 has 16 amino acids. Per the germline V gene, CDR1 is SGHTA and CDR2 is FQGNSA. The CDR3 region has the DNA TGTGCCAGCAAACAGGACAGGGGTTTTGCGGACACTGAAGCTTTCTTT. It yields the protein CASKQDRGFADTEAFF.